The source of this T cell receptor (beta chain) is a study of blood T cells in healthy people across ages. The V end was cut by 6 bases, the J end by 1 base, with 18 bases between. CDR3 length equals 16 residues. A sample-barcoded 5' primer and a J-beta primer mix were used in a second PCR of about 6 to 11 cycles. Every single cDNA molecule received a tag from a template-switch adaptor with 12 random nucleotides. TCRdb used MiXCR to reprocess the 5' RACE reads, holding one entry per CDR3 protein. The sample has about 1,800,000 distinct CDR3 sequences; 28% are singletons. As regards this clonotype: Antigen specificity is unknown.

Study-level findings and limits: Long-lived donors exceeded aged donors in naive CD4+ cells and diversity.

The sequence was collected from a young woman in good health. The chain is built from TRBV12-3 or TRBV12-4 and TRBJ1-1, with D possibly TRBD1 on 5 matching bases. Source material: blood. The CDR3 spells CASSIGHPRGNTEAFF. DNA of the CDR3: TGTGCCAGCAGCATCGGACACCCTAGGGGGAACACTGAAGCTTTCTTT.